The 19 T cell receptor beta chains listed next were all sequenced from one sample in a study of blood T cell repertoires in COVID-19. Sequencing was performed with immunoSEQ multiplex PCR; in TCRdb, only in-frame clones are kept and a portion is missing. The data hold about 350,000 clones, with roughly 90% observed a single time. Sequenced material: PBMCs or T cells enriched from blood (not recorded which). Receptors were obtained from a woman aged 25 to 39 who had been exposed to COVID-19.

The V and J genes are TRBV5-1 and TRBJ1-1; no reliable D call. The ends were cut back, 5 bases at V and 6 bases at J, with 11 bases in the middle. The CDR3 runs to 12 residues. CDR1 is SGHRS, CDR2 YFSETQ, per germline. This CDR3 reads CASRRNEAEAFF. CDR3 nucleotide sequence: TGCGCCAGCAGGAGGAATGAGGCTGAAGCTTTCTTT.

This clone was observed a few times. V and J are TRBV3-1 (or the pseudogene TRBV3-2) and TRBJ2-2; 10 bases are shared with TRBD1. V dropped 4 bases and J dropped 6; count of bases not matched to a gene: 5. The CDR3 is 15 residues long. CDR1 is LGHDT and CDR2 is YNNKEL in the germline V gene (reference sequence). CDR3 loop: CASSLSTGGPGELFF. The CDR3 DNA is TGTGCCAGCAGCCTTTCGACAGGGGGCCCCGGGGAGCTGTTTTTT.

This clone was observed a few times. The CDR3 nucleotides are TGTGCCAGCAGCGGGACTAGCGGGAGGTCTTGGGAGACCCAGTACTTC. Its translation: CASSGTSGRSWETQYF. This rearrangement joins TRBV7-9 to TRBJ2-5; 15 nucleotides match TRBD2. Germline CDR1 is SEHNR and CDR2 is FQNEAQ (reference sequence). The CDR3 has 16 residues. Trimming removed 5 bases from V and 5 bases from J; junction bases left unmatched: 6.

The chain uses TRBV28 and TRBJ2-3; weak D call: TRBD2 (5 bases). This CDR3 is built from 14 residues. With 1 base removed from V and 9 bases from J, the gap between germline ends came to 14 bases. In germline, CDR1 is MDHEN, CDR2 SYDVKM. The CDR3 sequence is CASSLFTVGVTQYF. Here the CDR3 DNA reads TGTGCCAGCAGTTTATTCACTGTCGGGGTGACGCAGTATTTT.

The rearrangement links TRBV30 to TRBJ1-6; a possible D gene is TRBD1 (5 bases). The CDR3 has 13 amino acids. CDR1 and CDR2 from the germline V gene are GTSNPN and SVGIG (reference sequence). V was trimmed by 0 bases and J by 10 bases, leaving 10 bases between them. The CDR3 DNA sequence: TGTGCCTGGAGTGTACGGGGGGTCTCACCCCTCCACTTT. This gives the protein CAWSVRGVSPLHF.

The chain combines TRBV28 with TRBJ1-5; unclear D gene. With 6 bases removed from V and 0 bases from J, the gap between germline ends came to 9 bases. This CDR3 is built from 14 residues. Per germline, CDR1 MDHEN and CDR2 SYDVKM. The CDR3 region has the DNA TGTGCCAGCAGCTCATCGGTTAGCAATCAGCCCCAGCATTTT. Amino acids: CASSSSVSNQPQHF.

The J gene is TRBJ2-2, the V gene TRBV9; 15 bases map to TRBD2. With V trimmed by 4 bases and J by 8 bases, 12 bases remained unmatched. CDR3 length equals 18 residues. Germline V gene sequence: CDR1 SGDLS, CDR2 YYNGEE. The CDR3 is CASSYDFGLAGGRGELFF. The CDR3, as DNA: TGTGCCAGCAGCTATGACTTCGGACTAGCGGGAGGGCGAGGGGAGCTGTTTTTT.

For the CDR3, the DNA is TGTGCCACCGATGCCAGGGGAGACGGCTATGGCTACACCTTC. This sequence encodes CATDARGDGYGYTF. J is TRBJ1-2 and V is TRBV6-5; D might be TRBD1 (6 bases). V shed 10 bases and J shed 4 bases, with 19 bases lying between them. Looked up from germline, CDR1 is MNHEY and CDR2 is SVGAGI. There are 14 residues in the CDR3.

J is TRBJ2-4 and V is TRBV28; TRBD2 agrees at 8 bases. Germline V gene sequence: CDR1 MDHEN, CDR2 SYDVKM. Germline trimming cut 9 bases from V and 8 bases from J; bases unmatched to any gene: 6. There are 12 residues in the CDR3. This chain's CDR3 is CASTSGGYIQYF. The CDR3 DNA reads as TGTGCCAGTACTAGCGGTGGGTACATTCAGTACTTC.

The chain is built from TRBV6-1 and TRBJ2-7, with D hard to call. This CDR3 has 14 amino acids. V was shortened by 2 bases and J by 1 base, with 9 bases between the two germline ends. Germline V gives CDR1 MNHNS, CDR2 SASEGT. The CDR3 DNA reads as TGTGCCAGCAGTGAACTGGGCAGTTCCTACGAGCAGTACTTC. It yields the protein CASSELGSSYEQYF.

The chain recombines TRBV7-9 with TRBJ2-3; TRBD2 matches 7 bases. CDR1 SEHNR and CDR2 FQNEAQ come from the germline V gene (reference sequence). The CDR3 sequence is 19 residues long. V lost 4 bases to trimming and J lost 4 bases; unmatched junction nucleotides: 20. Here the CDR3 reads CASSSRIDRAGMRSDTQYF. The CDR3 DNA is TGTGCCAGCAGCTCCAGGATAGACCGAGCGGGAATGAGGTCAGATACGCAGTATTTT.

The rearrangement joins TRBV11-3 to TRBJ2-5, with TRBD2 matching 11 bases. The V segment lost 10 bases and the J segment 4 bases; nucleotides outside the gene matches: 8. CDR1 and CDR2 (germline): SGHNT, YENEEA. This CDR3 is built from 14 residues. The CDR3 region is CAKKTSGIGETQYF. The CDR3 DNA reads TGTGCCAAGAAGACTAGCGGGATTGGAGAGACCCAGTACTTC.

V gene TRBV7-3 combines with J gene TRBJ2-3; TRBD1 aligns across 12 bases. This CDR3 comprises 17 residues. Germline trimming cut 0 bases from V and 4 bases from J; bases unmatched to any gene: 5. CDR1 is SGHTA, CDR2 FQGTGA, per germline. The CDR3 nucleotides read TGTGCCAGCAGCTTAACCGTCGGGGACAGGGGGCCAGATACGCAGTATTTT. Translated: CASSLTVGDRGPDTQYF.

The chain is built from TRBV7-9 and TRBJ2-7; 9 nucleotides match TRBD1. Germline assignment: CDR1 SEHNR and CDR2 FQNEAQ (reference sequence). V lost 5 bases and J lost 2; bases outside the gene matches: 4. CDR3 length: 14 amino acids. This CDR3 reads CASSPDRGTYEQYF. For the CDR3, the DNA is TGTGCCAGCAGCCCCGACAGGGGGACCTACGAGCAGTACTTC.

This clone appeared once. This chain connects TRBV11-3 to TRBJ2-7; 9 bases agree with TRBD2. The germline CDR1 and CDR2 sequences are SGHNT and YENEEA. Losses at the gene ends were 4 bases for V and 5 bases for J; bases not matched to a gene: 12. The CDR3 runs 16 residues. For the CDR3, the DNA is TGTGCCAGCAGCTACTCATTAGCGGGAGTAGTCCACGAGCAGTACTTC. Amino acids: CASSYSLAGVVHEQYF.

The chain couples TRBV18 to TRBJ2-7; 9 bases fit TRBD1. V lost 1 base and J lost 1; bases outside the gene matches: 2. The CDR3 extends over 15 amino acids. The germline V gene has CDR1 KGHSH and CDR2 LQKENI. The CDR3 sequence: CASSPRTGVSYEQYF. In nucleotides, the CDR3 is TGTGCCAGCTCACCACGGACAGGGGTGTCCTACGAGCAGTACTTC.

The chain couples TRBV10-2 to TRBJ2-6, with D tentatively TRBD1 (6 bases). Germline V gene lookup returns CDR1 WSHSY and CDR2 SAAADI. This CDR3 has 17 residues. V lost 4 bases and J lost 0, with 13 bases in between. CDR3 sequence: CASSGGQGSSGANVLTF. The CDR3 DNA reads TGCGCCAGCAGTGGGGGGCAGGGGAGCTCTGGGGCCAACGTCCTGACTTTC.

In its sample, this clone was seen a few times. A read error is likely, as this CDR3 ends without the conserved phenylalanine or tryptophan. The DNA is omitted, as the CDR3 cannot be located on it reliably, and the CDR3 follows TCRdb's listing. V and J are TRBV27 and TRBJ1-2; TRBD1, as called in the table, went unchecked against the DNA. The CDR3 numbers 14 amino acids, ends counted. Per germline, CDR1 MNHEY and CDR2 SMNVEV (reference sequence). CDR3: CASSSQPGQGVSHL.

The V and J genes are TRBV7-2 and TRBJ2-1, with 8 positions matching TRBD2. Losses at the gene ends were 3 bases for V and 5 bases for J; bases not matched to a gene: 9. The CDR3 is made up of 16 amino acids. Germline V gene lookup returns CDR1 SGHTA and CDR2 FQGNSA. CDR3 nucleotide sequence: TGTGCCAGCAGCTTGAAGATTAGCGGGATAAACAATGAGCAGTTCTTC. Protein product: CASSLKISGINNEQFF.